The 23 T cell receptor beta chains below all came from one sample that was sequenced in a study of T cells after posttransplantation cyclophosphamide. A marrow graft followed busulfan-fludarabine conditioning, with cyclophosphamide on days +3 and +4. Profiled with immunoSEQ multiplex PCR; TCRdb holds only in-frame clones, not every one. Observed in the sample are thousands of clones, none of them singletons. The source material was PBMCs, sampled after allogeneic stem cell transplant with posttransplant cyclophosphamide. The receptor set was obtained from a male patient in his fifties who received an allogeneic stem cell transplant from an unrelated donor, was CMV-positive, and had acute GVHD only. These T cells may partly come from the graft donor.

This clone was detected many times. The chain combines TRBV15 with TRBJ2-5, with TRBD1 identical over 9 bases. The ends lost 3 bases at V and 3 bases at J; junction bases unmatched: 2. This CDR3 is 14 amino acids long. The germline gives CDR1 LNHNV, CDR2 YYDKDF (reference sequence). The CDR3 spells CATSRDRGKETQYF. CDR3 nucleotide sequence: TGTGCCACCAGCAGGGACAGGGGAAAAGAGACCCAGTACTTC.

Many counts were recorded for this clone. The V gene is TRBV19, the J gene TRBJ2-2; D is possibly TRBD1 (5 bases). Deletions cut 5 bases from V and 2 bases from J, with 9 bases between. Germline values: CDR1 LNHDA, CDR2 SQIVND (reference sequence). The CDR3 has 14 amino acids. CDR3: CASSHWGNTGELFF. The CDR3 coding sequence is TGTGCCAGTAGTCACTGGGGCAACACCGGGGAGCTGTTTTTT.

This clone was recorded many times. This chain connects TRBV5-1 to TRBJ2-7, with TRBD1 identical over 11 bases. Germline V gene lookup returns CDR1 SGHRS and CDR2 YFSETQ. The CDR3 has 15 residues. Losses at the gene ends were 3 bases for V and 2 bases for J; bases not matched to a gene: 4. CDR3 in DNA: TGCGCCAGCAGCTCGGGGACAGGGGGTCCCTACGAGCAGTACTTC. Residues: CASSSGTGGPYEQYF.

The gene calls are TRBV4-3 and TRBJ2-3; 9 positions agree with TRBD2. From germline, CDR1 is LGHNA and CDR2 YSLEER. The CDR3 has 18 amino acids. With V trimmed by 0 bases and J by 1 base, 8 bases remained unmatched. Here the CDR3 DNA reads TGCGCCAGCAGCCAAGATGAGGCTAGCGGGGACCGCACAGATACGCAGTATTTT. It translates to CASSQDEASGDRTDTQYF.

In this sample, this clone turned up many times. The J gene is TRBJ2-5, the V gene TRBV6-5, with 8 bases aligning to TRBD1. Germline CDR1 MNHEY, CDR2 SVGAGI. This CDR3 is 15 amino acids long. Germline trimming cut 6 bases from V and 4 bases from J; bases unmatched to any gene: 10. The DNA for the CDR3 is TGTGCCAGCAGGAGAGACCAGGGGGCAGGAGAGACCCAGTACTTC. It is translated as CASRRDQGAGETQYF.

This clone was seen at least ten times. V gene TRBV13 combines with J gene TRBJ1-4; D is undetermined. Germline CDR1 and CDR2: PRHDT and FYEKMQ (reference sequence). CDR3 size: 17 residues. The V and J ends lost 4 bases and 0 bases respectively, with 15 bases between them. The CDR3, as DNA: TGTGCCAGCAGCTCATTTAAGGGAGGTTCAACTAATGAAAAACTGTTTTTT. The encoded protein is CASSSFKGGSTNEKLFF.

Ten or more counts support this clone. The chain has TRBV5-1 and TRBJ1-1, with 11 bases that match TRBD1. The CDR3 contains 14 residues. Germline CDR1 and CDR2: SGHRS and YFSETQ. V lost 4 bases and J lost 5; bases outside the gene matches: 4. CDR3 coding DNA: TGCGCCAGCAGCGGGGGGACAGGGGGTACTGAAGCTTTCTTT. Encoded protein: CASSGGTGGTEAFF. Using reference TRBV5-1 and TRBJ1-1 for the parts outside the CDR3, the full variable domain is KAGVTQTPRYLIKTRGQQVTLSCSPISGHRSVSWYQQTPGQGLQFLFEYFSETQRNKGNFPGRFSGRQFSNSRSEMNVSTLELGDSALYLCASSGGTGGTEAFFGQGTRLTVV.

This clone was recorded at least ten times. The chain has TRBV28 and TRBJ2-3; D ambiguous. The V end lost 4 bases, the J end lost 3 bases, and 5 bases lay between the germline ends. The CDR3 is made up of 12 amino acids. CDR1 is MDHEN, CDR2 SYDVKM, per germline. The CDR3 sequence is CASSWRTDTQYF. The CDR3 DNA follows: TGTGCCAGCAGTTGGCGGACAGATACGCAGTATTTT.

At least ten counts were recorded for this clone. The chain is built from TRBV30 and TRBJ1-1; D gene uncertain. This CDR3 has 14 residues. V gave up 3 bases and J gave up 6 bases, with 17 bases separating them. Germline lookup yields CDR1 GTSNPN and CDR2 SVGIG (reference sequence). The CDR3 sequence is CAWSGRIAWAEAFF. The CDR3 nucleotides read TGTGCCTGGAGCGGGAGGATCGCATGGGCTGAAGCTTTCTTT.

This clone has just a few counts. V gene TRBV4-3 combines with J gene TRBJ2-3; 10 bases fit TRBD2. This CDR3 is built from 20 residues. After removal of 0 bases from V and 1 base from J, the junction contained 13 bases not matched to a gene. Germline CDR1 reads LGHNA; CDR2 reads YSLEER. The CDR3 DNA reads as TGCGCCAGCAGCCAAGAACCGCCATGGGGGCTAGCGGGGGGCACAGATACGCAGTATTTT. This translates into CASSQEPPWGLAGGTDTQYF.

In this sample, this clone turned up many times. The rearrangement uses TRBV6-5 and TRBJ1-6; D unclear. V was shortened by 6 bases and J by 10 bases, with 10 bases between the two germline ends. Germline lookup yields CDR1 MNHEY and CDR2 SVGAGI. The CDR3 has 12 residues. The CDR3 nucleotides are TGTGCCAGCAGGTCTGGCAGGTCACCCCTCCACTTT. Translation gives CASRSGRSPLHF.

This chain joins TRBV6-1 and TRBJ2-1; 9 positions agree with TRBD1. CDR3 size: 17 residues. Trimming at V came to 4 bases and at J to 9 bases, leaving 16 bases not matched to a gene. Germline V lookup: CDR1 MNHNS, CDR2 SASEGT. In DNA, the CDR3 is TGTGCCAGCAGTGCAACCTTGTCCCGGGACAGGGACACTGAGCAGTTCTTC. It encodes CASSATLSRDRDTEQFF.

The chain employs TRBV18 and TRBJ1-2; 12 bases align to TRBD1. Germline V gene sequence: CDR1 KGHSH, CDR2 LQKENI. V shed 3 bases, J shed 8 bases, and the junction held 7 bases outside the gene matches. CDR3 length: 15 amino acids. CDR3 nucleotide sequence: TGTGCCAGCTCACCCCCGGGACAGGGGGCTCGGGGCTACACCTTC. The encoded protein is CASSPPGQGARGYTF.

This clone was recorded many times. The genes are TRBV30 and TRBJ1-1, with D hard to call. Trimming shortened V by 3 bases and J by 4 bases, and 15 bases separated the two germline ends. This CDR3 comprises 14 residues. The germline V gene encodes CDR1 GTSNPN and CDR2 SVGIG (reference sequence). CDR3 region: CAWSRGGSGTEAFF. The CDR3 DNA sequence: TGTGCCTGGAGCCGGGGAGGGTCGGGCACTGAAGCTTTCTTT.

This clone showed up many times. V usage is TRBV29-1 and J usage is TRBJ1-1, with D maybe TRBD1 (5 bases). V was cut by 0 bases and J by 7 bases, with 18 bases left in between. From germline, CDR1 is SQVTM and CDR2 ANQGSEA. The CDR3 is 15 amino acids. The CDR3 sequence is CSVEDFWRGRYEAFF. The CDR3 nucleotides read TGCAGCGTTGAAGATTTCTGGCGGGGCCGGTATGAAGCTTTCTTT.

This clone was seen repeatedly, ten times or more. The V and J genes are TRBV10-3 and TRBJ2-7; a possible D gene is TRBD1 (6 bases). The CDR3 has 14 amino acids. Germline V CDR1 and CDR2: ENHRY, SYGVKD. V was trimmed by 10 bases and J by 1 base, leaving 17 bases between them. The DNA for the CDR3 is TGTGCCAGTGGGGTGGGACAAGGTTCCTACGAGCAGTACTTC. It specifies CASGVGQGSYEQYF.

In its sample, this clone was seen many times. The rearrangement joins TRBV5-1 to TRBJ2-7, with TRBD1 matching over 8 bases. The germline gives CDR1 SGHRS, CDR2 YFSETQ. CDR3 size: 16 residues. V dropped 4 bases and J dropped 0; count of bases not matched to a gene: 9. This CDR3 is CASSLARQGHSYEQYF. CDR3 nucleotides: TGCGCCAGCAGCCTCGCTAGACAGGGGCACTCCTACGAGCAGTACTTC.

The V and J genes are TRBV28 and TRBJ1-2, with 7 bases lining up with TRBD1. Germline trimming cut 3 bases from V and 3 bases from J; bases unmatched to any gene: 4. The CDR3 runs 14 residues. The germline V gene has CDR1 MDHEN and CDR2 SYDVKM. The CDR3 DNA reads TGTGCCAGCAGTTTCTCCGGACAGGACTATGGCTACACCTTC. It specifies CASSFSGQDYGYTF.

This clone has only a few counts. V gene TRBV5-4 combines with J gene TRBJ2-3, with D perhaps TRBD2 (6 bases). The CDR3 is 16 amino acids. Germline V gene data show CDR1 as SGHNT and CDR2 as YYREEE (reference sequence). V lost 4 bases and J lost 4, with 19 bases in between. In nucleotides, the CDR3 is TGTGCCAGCAGCGACTGGGAGGCGGGGCGCGCAGATACGCAGTATTTT. It codes for CASSDWEAGRADTQYF.

The J gene is TRBJ2-7, the V gene TRBV7-2; D is ambiguous. The CDR3 is 15 amino acids. Looked up from germline, CDR1 is SGHTA and CDR2 is FQGNSA. With 4 bases removed from V and 0 bases from J, the gap between germline ends came to 13 bases. DNA for the CDR3: TGTGCCAGCAGCTCATCCGCCGACACCTCCTACGAGCAGTACTTC. Its protein is CASSSSADTSYEQYF.

This clone was detected ten times or more. The chain couples TRBV19 to TRBJ1-2; 9 bases line up with TRBD1. The J segment lost 8 bases and the V segment lost 6 bases, leaving 10 bases of the junction unmatched. The CDR3 runs 14 residues. Germline CDR1 reads LNHDA; CDR2 reads SQIVND (reference sequence). The CDR3 protein is CASRQGQGRLGYTF. CDR3 DNA: TGTGCCAGTAGACAGGGACAGGGCCGGTTGGGCTACACCTTC.

This clone was counted only a few times. The chain combines TRBV28 with TRBJ1-4, with a possible D match to TRBD1 (5 bases). The V end lost 6 bases, the J end lost 8 bases, and 16 bases lay between the germline ends. The V gene's germline CDR1 is MDHEN and CDR2 SYDVKM. This CDR3 is built from 14 residues. CDR3 in DNA: TGTGCCAGCAGCAAGGGCAGGGTGGTCGAAAAACTGTTTTTT. It is translated as CASSKGRVVEKLFF.

This clone has a count of ten or more. This rearrangement joins TRBV30 to TRBJ1-2; possible D gene TRBD1, 5 bases. CDR1 and CDR2 from the germline V gene are GTSNPN and SVGIG (reference sequence). With 3 bases removed from V and 8 bases from J, the gap between germline ends came to 22 bases. This CDR3 comprises 15 residues. For the CDR3, the DNA is TGTGCCTGGAGGACAAATTGGGGGGGATCGGTAGGCTACACCTTC. This translates into CAWRTNWGGSVGYTF.